This record looks at one TCR beta chain sequence and its context. What it recognizes is unknown. These data belong to a study of T cell responses to AZD1222 COVID-19 vaccine. Broader study findings: CD4 TCRs linked to vaccination spanned spike, dominating at 160-218 and 743-854. Receipt of two AZD1222 doses was followed by a rise in Spike-specific TCR breadth and depth.

Generated by immunoSEQ multiplex PCR, the TCRdb table keeps only in-frame clones and is missing some. In the table there are 20,000 to 30,000 clones, about 86% of which are singletons. V was trimmed by 3 bases and J by 3 bases, leaving 0 bases between them. There are 10 residues in the CDR3. The germline gives CDR1 SNHLY, CDR2 FYNNEI. The specimen was peripheral blood, collected 28 days after the second AZD1222 dose. The receptor was derived from an adult who received the AZD1222 COVID-19 vaccine. The chain couples TRBV2 to TRBJ2-7; D is unclear. The CDR3 sequence is CASSDYEQYF. The CDR3 nucleotides read TGTGCCAGCAGTGACTACGAGCAGTACTTC.